Shown below are 29 T cell receptor beta chains from a single sample sequenced in a study of T cells in women clearing cervical HPV infection. Clones were sequenced by immunoSEQ multiplex PCR, and TCRdb holds only the in-frame ones, with some missing. The specimen's table records 19,000 or so clones. The sample comprised blood buffy coat. Receptors originate from a woman between 18 and 75 years old with a cervical HPV16 infection that either progressed to CIN3+ or cleared (not recorded which).

As for this clone: The CDR3 end is not reached by the read, which stops 3 residues before it; the germline J gene fills it in. The V call is TRBV5-1, the J call TRBJ1-5; 9 positions agree with TRBD1. V gave up 7 bases and J gave up 0 bases; unmatched junction bases: 17. Germline CDR1 is SGHRS and CDR2 is YFSETQ. The CDR3 length is 19 residues. The CDR3 region is CASPPPPTGTGYSNQPQHF. Partial CDR3 DNA: TGCGCCAGCCCTCCCCCGCCTACCGGGACAGGGTATAGCAATCAGCCC.

In regard to this clone: The CDR3 goes on 3 residues after the read ends, and that part is filled in from the germline J gene. The genes are TRBV9 and TRBJ2-3; tentatively, D is TRBD2 (5 bases). CDR3 size: 14 residues. Germline loops: CDR1 SGDLS, CDR2 YYNGEE. V lost 3 bases, J lost 6 bases, and 14 bases lay in between. The chain's CDR3 is CASSAMDSRDTQYF. The sequenced CDR3 bases are TGTGCCAGCAGCGCCATGGACTCGAGGGATACG.

Regarding this clone: Read coverage stops 3 residues before the CDR3 terminus; the germline J gene supplies the remainder. The chain is built from TRBV30 and TRBJ2-1; the match to TRBD1 covers 10 bases. With 8 bases clipped from V and 4 bases from J, the junction kept 5 bases outside the gene matches. This CDR3 spans 13 amino acids. Germline V gene lookup returns CDR1 GTSNPN and CDR2 SVGIG (reference sequence). CDR3 bases read: TGTGCCGGGGGACAGGGGATGTACAATGAG. Its protein is CAGGQGMYNE. The whole CDR3 is CAGGQGMYNEQFF.

Regarding this clone: The CDR3 end is not reached by the read, which stops 3 residues before it; the germline J gene fills it in. The rearrangement joins TRBV7-6 to TRBJ1-1; D may be TRBD1 (5 bases). The CDR3 consists of 13 residues. CDR1 is SGHVS, CDR2 FNYEAQ, per germline. Trimming removed 5 bases from V and 2 bases from J, with 9 bases in between. Incomplete CDR3 DNA: TGTGCCAGCAGCCTAGACAGAAACACTGAA. This codes for CASSLDRNTE. The entire CDR3 protein is CASSLDRNTEAFF.

Concerning this clone: The CDR3 end falls 3 residues outside the read, so it is completed with the germline J gene. V gene TRBV3-1 (or the pseudogene TRBV3-2) combines with J gene TRBJ2-1; a weak D match, TRBD2 (5 bases). The CDR3 has 12 residues. Germline-derived CDR1 and CDR2 are LGHDT and YNNKEL (reference sequence). Trimming removed 5 bases from V and 9 bases from J, with 11 bases in between. CDR3 DNA, as far as it was read: TGTGCCAGCAGCATTTCCGCGGGTGAG. It translates to CASSISAGE. The whole CDR3 sequence is CASSISAGEQFF.

Note on this clone: With the read ending 3 residues before the CDR3 end, the germline J gene is used to fill in that end. The chain employs TRBV4-1 and TRBJ1-2, with D perhaps matching TRBD1 (5 bases). Germline V gives CDR1 MGHRA, CDR2 YSYEKL. V was clipped by 4 bases and J by 2 bases, with 14 bases between them. This CDR3 is built from 15 residues. The CDR3 protein is CASSPQGFGNYGYTF. CDR3 bases read: TGCGCCAGCAGCCCCCAGGGATTCGGGAACTATGGC.

In the case of this clone: With the read ending 3 residues before the CDR3 end, the germline J gene is used to fill in that end. The chain joins TRBV20-1 to TRBJ2-1, with 9 bases identical to TRBD1. The CDR3 covers 14 residues. Per the germline V gene, CDR1 is DFQATT and CDR2 is SNEGSKA (reference sequence). Trimming removed 7 bases from V and 6 bases from J; junction bases left unmatched: 10. The sequenced CDR3 bases are TGCAGTGTCGCGGGACAGGGCGTCTTCAATGAG. Protein sequence: CSVAGQGVFNE. In full, the CDR3 is CSVAGQGVFNEQFF.

With regard to this clone: The missing CDR3 end, 3 residues past where the read stops, is filled in from the germline J gene. This chain connects TRBV2 to TRBJ2-7; 7 nucleotides line up with TRBD1. The trim removed 6 bases at V and 0 bases at J, leaving 8 bases unmatched. Per germline, CDR1 SNHLY and CDR2 FYNNEI. The CDR3 runs 15 residues. CDR3 DNA (partial): TGTGCCAGCAGGAGCCGGGACAGAAGCTCCTACGAG. The encoded protein is CASRSRDRSSYE. The complete CDR3 reads CASRSRDRSSYEQYF.

In the case of this clone: The CDR3 is cut off 3 residues early in the read; its end comes from the germline J gene. This chain uses TRBV30 with TRBJ2-5; D is possibly TRBD2 (5 bases). This CDR3 has 11 amino acids. Trimming removed 0 bases from V and 7 bases from J, with 6 bases in between. CDR1 is GTSNPN, CDR2 SVGIG, per germline (reference sequence). The sequenced part of the CDR3 DNA is TGTGCCTGGAGTGTAGAGGGGACC. This codes for CAWSVEGT. The whole CDR3 reads CAWSVEGTQYF.

Of note for this clone: The CDR3 extends 3 residues past the end of the read, so its final part is completed from the germline J gene. The chain uses TRBV10-3 and TRBJ2-6; D may be TRBD1 (6 bases). CDR3 size: 16 residues. CDR1 is ENHRY, CDR2 SYGVKD, per germline. Trimming took off 0 bases at V and 7 bases at J, with 13 bases between the two ends. Here the CDR3 reads CAISESAQGYANVLTF. The sequenced CDR3 bases are TGTGCCATCAGTGAGTCCGCACAGGGATATGCCAACGTC.

Worth noting for this clone: The read ends 3 residues shy of where the CDR3 ends; the end is completed using the germline J gene. The chain employs TRBV7-8 and TRBJ2-3; 9 bases map to TRBD2. Trimming removed 1 base from V and 5 bases from J; junction bases left unmatched: 4. The germline gives CDR1 SGHVS, CDR2 FQNEAQ. CDR3 length: 15 residues. The DNA read from the CDR3 is TGTGCCAGCAGCTTAGTAGGCGGGGGGGGAGATACG. Residues: CASSLVGGGGDT. The full-length CDR3 reads as CASSLVGGGGDTQYF.

Concerning this clone: The read is 3 residues too short to cover the CDR3 end, so that end is filled in from the germline J gene. The rearrangement links TRBV20-1 to TRBJ2-5; 12 bases are a match to TRBD2. Looked up from germline, CDR1 is DFQATT and CDR2 is SNEGSKA (reference sequence). V shed 4 bases and J 4 bases; nucleotides not matched to a gene: 10. The CDR3 consists of 16 residues. The DNA read from the CDR3 is TGCAGTGCTACTCCTGCGGCTAGCGGGGGGGCAGAGACC. Translated, it gives CSATPAASGGAET. The entire CDR3 protein reads CSATPAASGGAETQYF.

With respect to this clone: A junction end diverges from the germline sequence, so it may reflect a read error. The DNA ends 3 residues before the CDR3 does, and the rest of the CDR3 is filled in from the germline J gene. V gene TRBV4-2 combines with J gene TRBJ2-7; D perhaps matches TRBD1 (6 bases). This CDR3 comprises 15 residues. CDR1 LGHNA and CDR2 YNFKEQ come from the germline V gene. Incomplete CDR3 DNA: TGCGCCAGCAGCCAAGATGGAGGCAGGGGCTACGAG. This gives the protein CASSQDGGRGYE. The entire CDR3 protein reads CASSQDGGRGYEQYF.

Worth noting for this clone: The read ends 3 residues shy of where the CDR3 ends; the end is completed using the germline J gene. The chain employs TRBV30 and TRBJ1-3; D is unresolved. The CDR3 covers 14 residues. Germline assignment: CDR1 GTSNPN and CDR2 SVGIG (reference sequence). The V and J ends lost 1 base and 0 bases respectively, with 7 bases between them. The CDR3 spells CAWSAWPSGNTIYF. The part of the CDR3 DNA that was read is TGTGCCTGGAGTGCTTGGCCCTCTGGAAACACC.

For this clone: From the germline J gene comes the end of the CDR3, since the read stops 3 residues before it. The genes are TRBV7-9 and TRBJ1-2; the match to TRBD1 covers 8 bases. CDR3 length: 12 amino acids. Germline V gene lookup returns CDR1 SEHNR and CDR2 FQNEAQ (reference sequence). The CDR3 sequence: CASAKTGEGYTF. The CDR3 bases that were read are TGTGCCAGCGCCAAGACAGGGGAAGGC.

Note on this clone: The CDR3 end is not reached by the read, which stops 3 residues before it; the germline J gene fills it in. The chain is built from TRBV30 and TRBJ2-1, with 7 bases matching TRBD1. With 0 bases clipped from V and 6 bases from J, the junction kept 14 bases outside the gene matches. The CDR3 length is 17 residues. From germline, CDR1 is GTSNPN and CDR2 SVGIG (reference sequence). The part of the CDR3 DNA that was read is TGTGCCTGGAGTGTACCTGAGTGGGGGACAGTAGGCAATGAG. Translated, it gives CAWSVPEWGTVGNE. The CDR3 in its entirety is CAWSVPEWGTVGNEQFF.

This CDR3 is CASSLSGTGGSYEQYF. The covered CDR3 bases are TGTGCCAGCAGCCTCTCCGGGACAGGAGGCTCCTACGAG. The genes are TRBV13 and TRBJ2-7; 8 bases map to TRBD1. Read coverage stops 3 residues before the CDR3 terminus; the germline J gene supplies the remainder. The CDR3 has 16 residues. CDR1 is PRHDT and CDR2 is FYEKMQ in the germline V gene (reference sequence). Losses at the gene ends were 5 bases for V and 0 bases for J; bases not matched to a gene: 9.

With regard to this clone: With the read ending 3 residues before the CDR3 end, the germline J gene is used to fill in that end. The chain recombines TRBV19 with TRBJ2-4; 15 positions match TRBD2. The germline V gene encodes CDR1 LNHDA and CDR2 SQIVND (reference sequence). This CDR3 region has 18 residues. V was pared by 3 bases and J by 3 bases, with 6 bases of the junction left unmatched. CDR3 sequence reads: CASSIWTSGGGSKNIQYF. Partial CDR3 DNA: TGTGCCAGTAGTATCTGGACTAGCGGGGGGGGTAGCAAAAACATT.

As to this clone: The read finishes 3 residues shy of the CDR3 end, and the germline J gene is used to complete it. V is TRBV29-1 and J is TRBJ1-1; D possibly corresponds to TRBD1 (5 bases). Germline values: CDR1 SQVTM, CDR2 ANQGSEA. V shed 2 bases and J shed 1 base, with 11 bases lying between them. The CDR3 has 14 amino acids. The covered CDR3 bases are TGCAGCGTTGAATATTACAGGCAGAACACTGAA. The encoded protein is CSVEYYRQNTE. The complete CDR3 reads CSVEYYRQNTEAFF. The entire variable domain, with the rest obtained from reference TRBV29-1 and TRBJ1-1, is as follows: SAVISQKPSRDICQRGTSLTIQCQVDSQVTMMFWYRQQPGQSLTLIATANQGSEATYESGFVIDKFPISRPNLTFSTLTVSNMSPEDSSIYLCSVEYYRQNTEAFFGQGTRLTVV.

With regard to this clone: Sequencing ends 3 residues short of the CDR3 end; the germline J gene provides the rest. The J gene is TRBJ1-4, the V gene TRBV19, with 7 bases identical to TRBD1. The junction had 17 bases not matched to a gene; V was cut back by 5 bases and J by 5 bases. This CDR3 comprises 18 residues. CDR1 is LNHDA, CDR2 SQIVND, per germline (reference sequence). CDR3 in amino acids: CASSPRQGGVFGNEKLFF. The covered CDR3 bases are TGTGCCAGTAGTCCTAGACAGGGTGGGGTTTTCGGGAATGAAAAA.

Considering frequency, this clone is medium-sized. The CDR3 is cut off 3 residues early in the read; its end comes from the germline J gene. The chain employs TRBV2 and TRBJ1-1; possible D gene TRBD1, 6 bases. The length of the CDR3 is 13 residues. Germline-derived CDR1 and CDR2 are SNHLY and FYNNEI. V dropped 6 bases and J dropped 1 base, with 9 bases sitting between them. The covered CDR3 bases are TGTGCCAGCAGCACACAGGGGAACACTGAA. Amino acid sequence: CASSTQGNTE. The CDR3 reads in full as CASSTQGNTEAFF.

Its frequency marks this clone as medium-sized. The observed sequence ends 3 residues before the CDR3 terminus, with the missing tail filled in from the germline J gene. The rearrangement links TRBV29-1 to TRBJ2-4; 10 nucleotides match TRBD2. Germline loops: CDR1 SQVTM, CDR2 ANQGSEA. The CDR3 is 15 amino acids. V lost 4 bases, J lost 3 bases, and 6 bases stayed unmatched. CDR3 loop: CSVVLLAGDKNIQYF. The CDR3 DNA, read in part, is TGCAGCGTTGTTTTGCTAGCGGGGGACAAAAACATT.

The sequenced CDR3 bases are TGCGCCAGCAGCAGGCTCACCTTCGGGGGAGGGGATAATTCACCC. Amino acids: CASSRLTFGGGDNSP. The entire CDR3 reads CASSRLTFGGGDNSPLHF. V gene TRBV5-1 combines with J gene TRBJ1-6; maybe TRBD1 (5 bases). With the read ending 3 residues before the CDR3 end, the germline J gene is used to fill in that end. Trimming removed 4 bases at V and 5 bases at J, with 22 bases between. The CDR3 length is 18 residues. The V gene's germline CDR1 is SGHRS and CDR2 YFSETQ.

Notes on this clone: The CDR3 end falls 3 residues outside the read, so it is completed with the germline J gene. This chain links TRBV5-6 with TRBJ1-1; D gene uncertain. This CDR3 region has 12 residues. Trimming pared 4 bases from V and 0 bases from J, leaving 4 bases between. Germline V gene data show CDR1 as SGHDT and CDR2 as YYEEEE. The sequenced part of the CDR3 DNA is TGTGCCAGCAGCGTCGTGAACACTGAA. This encodes CASSVVNTE. The CDR3 in its entirety is CASSVVNTEAFF.

A remark on this clone: The DNA ends 3 residues before the CDR3 does, and the rest of the CDR3 is filled in from the germline J gene. The chain joins TRBV14 to TRBJ2-7, with 9 bases fitting TRBD1. V was clipped by 4 bases and J by 3 bases; unmatched bases: 7. The CDR3 is 15 residues long. Germline V gives CDR1 SGHDN, CDR2 FVKESK. CDR3 residues: CASSRRQGGYYEQYF. The covered CDR3 bases are TGTGCCAGCAGCCGAAGACAGGGGGGGTACTACGAG.

To note about this clone: The CDR3 end falls 3 residues outside the read, so it is completed with the germline J gene. The chain uses TRBV7-8 and TRBJ1-2, with D perhaps matching TRBD1 (5 bases). Germline V gives CDR1 SGHVS, CDR2 FQNEAQ. The CDR3 length is 13 residues. CDR3 residues: CASSQLRVSGYTF. Incomplete CDR3 DNA: TGTGCCAGCAGCCAACTCAGGGTTAGCGGC.

Note on this clone: From the germline J gene comes the end of the CDR3, since the read stops 3 residues before it. The V and J genes are TRBV10-3 and TRBJ2-2; 12 bases map to TRBD2. Germline assignment: CDR1 ENHRY and CDR2 SYGVKD. The CDR3 spans 16 residues. The junction had 6 bases not matched to a gene; V was cut back by 7 bases and J by 3 bases. The CDR3 bases that were read are TGTGCCATCACCCCCCTAGCGGGGGGGCACACCGGGGAG. Amino acids: CAITPLAGGHTGE. The full CDR3 protein reads CAITPLAGGHTGELFF.

Note on this clone: The CDR3 goes on 3 residues after the read ends, and that part is filled in from the germline J gene. J is TRBJ1-3 and V is TRBV11-2; D is perhaps TRBD1 (5 bases). CDR3 size: 15 residues. The V end was cut by 2 bases, the J end by 8 bases, with 16 bases between. The germline CDR1 and CDR2 sequences are SGHAT and FQNNGV. The part of the CDR3 DNA that was read is TGTGCCAGCAGCTTATATGCAAAACGGGGGGACACC. This gives the protein CASSLYAKRGDT. The full CDR3 reads CASSLYAKRGDTIYF.

Comments on this clone: The CDR3 extends 3 residues past the end of the read, so its final part is completed from the germline J gene. The chain uses TRBV7-2 and TRBJ1-3; perhaps TRBD1 as D (6 bases). Trimming cost V 6 bases and J 2 bases, with 14 bases left between them. The CDR3 spans 15 residues. CDR1 and CDR2 (germline): SGHTA, FQGNSA. The sequenced CDR3 bases are TGTGCCAGCAGACCACAGGGAACTGCTGGAAACACC. Its translation is CASRPQGTAGNT. The complete CDR3 sequence is CASRPQGTAGNTIYF.